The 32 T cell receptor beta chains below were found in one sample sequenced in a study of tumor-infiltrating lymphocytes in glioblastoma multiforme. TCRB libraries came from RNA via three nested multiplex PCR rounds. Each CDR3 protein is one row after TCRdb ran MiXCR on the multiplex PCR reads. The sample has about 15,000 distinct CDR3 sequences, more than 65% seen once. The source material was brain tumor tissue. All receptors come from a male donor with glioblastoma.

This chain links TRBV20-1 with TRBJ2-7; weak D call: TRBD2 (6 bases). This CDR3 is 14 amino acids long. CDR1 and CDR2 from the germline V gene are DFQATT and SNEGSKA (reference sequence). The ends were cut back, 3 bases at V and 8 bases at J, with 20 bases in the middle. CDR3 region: CSARALTGVHQQYF. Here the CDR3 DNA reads TGCAGTGCTAGGGCACTGACGGGAGTTCACCAGCAGTACTTC.

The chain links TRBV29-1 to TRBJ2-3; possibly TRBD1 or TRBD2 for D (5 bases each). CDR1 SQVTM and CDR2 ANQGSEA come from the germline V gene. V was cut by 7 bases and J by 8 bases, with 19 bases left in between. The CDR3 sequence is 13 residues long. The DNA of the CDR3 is TGCAGCGCTCAAACCGGGGCTGTAGGTACGCAGTATTTT. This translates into CSAQTGAVGTQYF.

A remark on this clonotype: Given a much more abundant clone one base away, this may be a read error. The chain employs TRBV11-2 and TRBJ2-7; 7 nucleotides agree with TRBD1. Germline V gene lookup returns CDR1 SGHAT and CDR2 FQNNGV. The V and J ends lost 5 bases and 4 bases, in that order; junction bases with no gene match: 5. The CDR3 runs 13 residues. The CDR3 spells CASSRDRVYEQYF. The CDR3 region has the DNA TGTGCCAGCAGCCGAGACAGGGTATACGAGCAGTACTTC.

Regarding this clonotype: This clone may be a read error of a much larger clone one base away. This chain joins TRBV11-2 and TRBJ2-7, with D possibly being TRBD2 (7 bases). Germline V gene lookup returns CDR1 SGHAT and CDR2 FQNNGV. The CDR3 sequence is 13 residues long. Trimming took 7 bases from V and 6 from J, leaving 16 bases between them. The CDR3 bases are TGTGCCAGCATGAAAACTCGGGGGGCCGAGCAGTACTTC. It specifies CASMKTRGAEQYF.

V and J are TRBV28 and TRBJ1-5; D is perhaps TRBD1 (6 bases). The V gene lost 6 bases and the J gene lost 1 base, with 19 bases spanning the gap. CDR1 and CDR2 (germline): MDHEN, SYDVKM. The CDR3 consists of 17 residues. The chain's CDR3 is CASSPPNRVRSNQPQHF. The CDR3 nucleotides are TGTGCCAGCAGCCCTCCCAACAGGGTAAGAAGCAATCAGCCCCAGCATTTT.

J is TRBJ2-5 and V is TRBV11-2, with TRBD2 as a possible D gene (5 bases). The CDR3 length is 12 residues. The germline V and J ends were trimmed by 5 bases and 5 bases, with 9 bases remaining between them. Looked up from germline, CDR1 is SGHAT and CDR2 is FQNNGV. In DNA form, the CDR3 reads TGTGCCAGCAGCCAGTGGGAGGAGACCCAGTACTTC. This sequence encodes CASSQWEETQYF. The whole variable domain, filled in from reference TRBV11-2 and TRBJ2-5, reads EAGVAQSPRYKIIEKRQSVAFWCNPISGHATLYWYQQILGQGPKLLIQFQNNGVVDDSQLPKDRFSAERLKGVDSTLKIQPAKLEDSAVYLCASSQWEETQYFGPGTRLLVL.

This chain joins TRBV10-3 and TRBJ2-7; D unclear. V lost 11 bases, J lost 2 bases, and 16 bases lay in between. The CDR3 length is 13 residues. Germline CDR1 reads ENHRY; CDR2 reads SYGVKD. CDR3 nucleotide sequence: TGTGCCGGGCGTCACGTTTTGGCCTACGAGCAGTACTTC. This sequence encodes CAGRHVLAYEQYF.

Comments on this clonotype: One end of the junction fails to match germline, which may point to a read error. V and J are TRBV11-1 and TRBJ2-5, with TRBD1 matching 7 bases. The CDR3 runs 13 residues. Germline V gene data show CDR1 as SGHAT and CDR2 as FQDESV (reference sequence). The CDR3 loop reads CASSPGTEETQCF. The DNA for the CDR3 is TGTGCAAGCAGCCCCGGGACAGAAGAGACCCAGTGCTTC.

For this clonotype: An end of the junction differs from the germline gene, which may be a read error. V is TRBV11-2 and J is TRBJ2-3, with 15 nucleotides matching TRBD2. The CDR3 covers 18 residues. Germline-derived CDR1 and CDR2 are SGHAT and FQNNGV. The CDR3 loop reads CASSFPGLAGGPVDMQYF. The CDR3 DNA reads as TGTGCCAGTAGCTTCCCCGGACTAGCGGGGGGGCCGGTGGATATGCAGTATTTT. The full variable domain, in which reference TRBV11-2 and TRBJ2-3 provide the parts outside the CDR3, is EAGVAQSPRYKIIEKRQSVAFWCNPISGHATLYWYQQILGQGPKLLIQFQNNGVVDDSQLPKDRFSAERLKGVDSTLKIQPAKLEDSAVYLCASSFPGLAGGPVDMQYFGPGTRLTVL.

This chain's CDR3 is CASSRQSDTEAFF. Here the CDR3 DNA reads TGCGCCAGCAGCAGACAGAGCGACACTGAAGCTTTCTTT. The chain couples TRBV5-1 to TRBJ1-1; possible D gene TRBD1, 5 bases. CDR1 and CDR2 from the germline V gene are SGHRS and YFSETQ. The V end lost 4 bases, the J end lost 3 bases, and 10 bases lay between the germline ends. CDR3 length equals 13 residues.

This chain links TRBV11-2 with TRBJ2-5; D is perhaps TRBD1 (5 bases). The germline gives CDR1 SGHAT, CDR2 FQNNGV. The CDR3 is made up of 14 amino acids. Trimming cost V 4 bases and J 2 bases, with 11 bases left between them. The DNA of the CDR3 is TGTGCCAGCAGCTATGGGGCCCCGCAAGAGACCCAGTACTTC. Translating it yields CASSYGAPQETQYF.

CDR3 in amino acids: CASSEQGYGGETQYF. The CDR3 DNA reads as TGTGCCAGCAGTGAACAGGGGTACGGGGGAGAGACCCAGTACTTC. The J gene is TRBJ2-5, the V gene TRBV6-1; possibly TRBD1 or TRBD2 for D (6 bases each). V was clipped by 2 bases and J by 4 bases, with 14 bases between them. This CDR3 spans 15 amino acids. Per germline, CDR1 MNHNS and CDR2 SASEGT.

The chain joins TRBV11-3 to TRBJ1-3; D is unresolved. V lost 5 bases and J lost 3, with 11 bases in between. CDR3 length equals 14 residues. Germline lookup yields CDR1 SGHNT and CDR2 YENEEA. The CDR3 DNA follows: TGTGCCAGCAGCCTTCTATTGGGTGGAAACACCATATATTTT. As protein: CASSLLLGGNTIYF.

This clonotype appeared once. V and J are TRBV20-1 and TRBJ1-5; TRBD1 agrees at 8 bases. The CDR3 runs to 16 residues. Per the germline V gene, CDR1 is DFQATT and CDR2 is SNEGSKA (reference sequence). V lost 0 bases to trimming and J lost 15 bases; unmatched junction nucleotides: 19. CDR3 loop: CSARDMDRALNQHRHF. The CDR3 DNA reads TGCAGTGCTAGAGATATGGACAGGGCTCTCAATCAGCACCGGCATTTT.

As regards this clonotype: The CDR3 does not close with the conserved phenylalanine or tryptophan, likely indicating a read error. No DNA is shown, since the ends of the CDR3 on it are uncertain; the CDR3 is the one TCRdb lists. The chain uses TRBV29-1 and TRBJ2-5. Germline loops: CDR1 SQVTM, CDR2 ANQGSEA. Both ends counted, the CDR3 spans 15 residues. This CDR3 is CSVEEHSRHHETQNY.

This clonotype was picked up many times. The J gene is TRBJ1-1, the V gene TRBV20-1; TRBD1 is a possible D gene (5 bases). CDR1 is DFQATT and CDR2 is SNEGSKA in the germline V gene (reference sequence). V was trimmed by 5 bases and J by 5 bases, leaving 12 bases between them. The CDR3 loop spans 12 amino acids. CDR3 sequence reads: CSAVPGFTEAFF. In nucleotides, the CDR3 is TGCAGTGCTGTACCAGGGTTTACTGAAGCTTTCTTT.

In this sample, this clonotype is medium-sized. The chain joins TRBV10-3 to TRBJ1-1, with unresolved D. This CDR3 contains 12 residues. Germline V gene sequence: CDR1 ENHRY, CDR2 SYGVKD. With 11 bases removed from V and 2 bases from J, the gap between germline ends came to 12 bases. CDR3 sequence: CAATDGNTEAFF. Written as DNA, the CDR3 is TGTGCCGCCACCGACGGAAACACTGAAGCTTTCTTT.

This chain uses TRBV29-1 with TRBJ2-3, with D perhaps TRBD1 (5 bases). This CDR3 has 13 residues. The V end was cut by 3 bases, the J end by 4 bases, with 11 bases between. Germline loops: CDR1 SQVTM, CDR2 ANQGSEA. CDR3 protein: CSVDLGAADTQYF. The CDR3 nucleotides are TGCAGCGTTGACTTAGGGGCGGCAGATACGCAGTATTTT.

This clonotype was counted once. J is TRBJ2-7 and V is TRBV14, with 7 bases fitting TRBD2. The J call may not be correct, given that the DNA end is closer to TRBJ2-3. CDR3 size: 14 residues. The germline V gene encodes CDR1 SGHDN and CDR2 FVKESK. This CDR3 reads CATRRGVFGYEQYF. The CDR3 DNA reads TGTGCCACCAGACGGGGGGTTTTCGGCTACGAGCAGTATTTT.

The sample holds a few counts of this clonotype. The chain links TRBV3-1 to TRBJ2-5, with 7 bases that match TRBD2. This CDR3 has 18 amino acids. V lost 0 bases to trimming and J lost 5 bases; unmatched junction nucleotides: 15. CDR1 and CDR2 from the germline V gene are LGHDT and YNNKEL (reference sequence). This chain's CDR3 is CASSQEGGRTRPGETQYF. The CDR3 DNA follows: TGTGCCAGCAGCCAAGAGGGGGGGAGGACCCGGCCTGGGGAGACCCAGTACTTC.

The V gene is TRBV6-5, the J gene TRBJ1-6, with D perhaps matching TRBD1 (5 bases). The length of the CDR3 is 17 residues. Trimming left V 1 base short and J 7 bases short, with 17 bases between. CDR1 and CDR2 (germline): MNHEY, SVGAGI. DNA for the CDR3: TGTGCCAGCAGTTACTACCAGGGCGGGGGTCTAAATTCACCCCTCCACTTT. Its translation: CASSYYQGGGLNSPLHF.

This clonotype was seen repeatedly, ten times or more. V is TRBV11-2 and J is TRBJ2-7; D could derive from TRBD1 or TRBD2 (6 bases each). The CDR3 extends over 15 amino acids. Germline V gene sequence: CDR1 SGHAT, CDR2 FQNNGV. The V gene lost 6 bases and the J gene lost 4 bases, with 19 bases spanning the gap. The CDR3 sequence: CASSSPGGGTYEQYF. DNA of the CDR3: TGTGCCAGCAGTTCCCCAGGAGGGGGAACGTACGAGCAGTACTTC.

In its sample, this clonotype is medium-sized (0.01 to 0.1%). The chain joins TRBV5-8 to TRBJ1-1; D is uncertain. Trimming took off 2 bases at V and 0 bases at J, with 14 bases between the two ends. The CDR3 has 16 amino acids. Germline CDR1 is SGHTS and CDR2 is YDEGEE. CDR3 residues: CASSFRADWVNTEAFF. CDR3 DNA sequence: TGTGCCAGCAGCTTTAGGGCTGATTGGGTGAACACTGAAGCTTTCTTT. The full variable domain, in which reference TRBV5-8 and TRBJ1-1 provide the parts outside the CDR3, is EAGVTQSPTHLIKTRGQQATLRCSPISGHTSVYWYQQALGLGLQFLLWYDEGEERNRGNFPPRFSGRQFPNYSSELNVNALELEDSALYLCASSFRADWVNTEAFFGQGTRLTVV.

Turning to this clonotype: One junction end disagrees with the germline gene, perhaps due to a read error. This CDR3 reads CSPRALARVHEQYF. For the CDR3, the DNA is TGCAGTCCTAGGGCACTGGCGCGAGTTCACGAGCAGTACTTC. The V gene is TRBV20-1, the J gene TRBJ2-7; D not resolved. Germline V gene data show CDR1 as DFQATT and CDR2 as SNEGSKA (reference sequence). The CDR3 sequence is 14 residues long.

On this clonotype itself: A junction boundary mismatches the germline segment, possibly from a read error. In DNA, the CDR3 is TGTGACAGCAGCTCTACAGGGGAAGGAACCTACAATGAGCAGTTCTTC. The encoded protein is CDSSSTGEGTYNEQFF. The rearrangement joins TRBV7-9 to TRBJ2-1; TRBD1 matches at 7 bases. The CDR3 loop spans 16 amino acids. Germline lookup yields CDR1 SEHNR and CDR2 FQNEAQ (reference sequence).

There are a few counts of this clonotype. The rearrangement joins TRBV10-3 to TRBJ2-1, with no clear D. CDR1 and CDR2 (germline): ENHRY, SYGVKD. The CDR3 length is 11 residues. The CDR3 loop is CSINDGNEQFF. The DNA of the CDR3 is TGTAGCATCAATGATGGCAATGAGCAGTTCTTC.

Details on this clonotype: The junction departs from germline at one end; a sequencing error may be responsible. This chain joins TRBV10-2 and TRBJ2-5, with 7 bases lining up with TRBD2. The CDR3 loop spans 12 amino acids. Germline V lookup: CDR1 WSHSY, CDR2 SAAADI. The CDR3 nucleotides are TGCGCCAGCCGTGCGGGAGACGAGACTCAGTACTTC. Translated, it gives CASRAGDETQYF.

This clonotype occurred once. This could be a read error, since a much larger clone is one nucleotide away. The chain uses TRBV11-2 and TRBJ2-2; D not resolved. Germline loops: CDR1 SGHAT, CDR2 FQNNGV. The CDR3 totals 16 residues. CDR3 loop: CAISLNSWGGTGELFF. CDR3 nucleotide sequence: TGTGCCATCAGCTTAAATAGCTGGGGTGGAACCGGGGAGCTGTTTTTT.

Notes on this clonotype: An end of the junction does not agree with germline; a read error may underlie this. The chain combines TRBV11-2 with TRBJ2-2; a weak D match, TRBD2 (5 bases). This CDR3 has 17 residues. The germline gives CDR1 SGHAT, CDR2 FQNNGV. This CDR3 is CAISSRVRGQNIGELFF. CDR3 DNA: TGTGCCATCAGCTCGAGGGTTCGGGGTCAGAACATCGGGGAGCTGTTTTTT.

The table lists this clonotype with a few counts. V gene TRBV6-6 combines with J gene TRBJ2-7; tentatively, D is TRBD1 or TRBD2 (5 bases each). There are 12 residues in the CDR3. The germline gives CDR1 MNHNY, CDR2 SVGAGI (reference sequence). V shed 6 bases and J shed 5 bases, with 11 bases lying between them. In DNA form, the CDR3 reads TGTGCCAGCAGCCCCAGAGGGGACGAGCAGTACTTC. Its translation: CASSPRGDEQYF.

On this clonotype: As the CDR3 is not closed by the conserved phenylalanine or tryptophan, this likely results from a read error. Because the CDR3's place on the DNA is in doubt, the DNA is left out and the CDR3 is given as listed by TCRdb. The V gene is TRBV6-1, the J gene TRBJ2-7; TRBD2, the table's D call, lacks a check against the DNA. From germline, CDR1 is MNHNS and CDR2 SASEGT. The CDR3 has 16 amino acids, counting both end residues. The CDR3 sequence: CASSAHKVAGTYEQNS.

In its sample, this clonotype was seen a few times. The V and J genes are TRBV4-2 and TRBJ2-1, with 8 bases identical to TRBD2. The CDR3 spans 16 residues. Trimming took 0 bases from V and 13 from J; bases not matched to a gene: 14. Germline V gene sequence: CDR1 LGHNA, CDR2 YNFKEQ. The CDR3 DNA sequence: TGTGCCAGCAGCCAAGACTTTGGGCAAGCGGGAGTCAGTCAGTTCTTC. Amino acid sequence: CASSQDFGQAGVSQFF.